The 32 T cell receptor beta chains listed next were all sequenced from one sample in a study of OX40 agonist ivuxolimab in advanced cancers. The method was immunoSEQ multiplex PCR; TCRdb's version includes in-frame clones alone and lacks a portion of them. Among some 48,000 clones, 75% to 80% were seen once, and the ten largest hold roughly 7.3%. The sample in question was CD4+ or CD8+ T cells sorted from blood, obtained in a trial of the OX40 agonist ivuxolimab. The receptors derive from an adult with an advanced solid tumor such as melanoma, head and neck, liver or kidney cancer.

CDR3 nucleotides: TGTGCCTGGAGTCTTGGCAGGGGGCAAGAGACCCAGTACTTC. Residues: CAWSLGRGQETQYF. The chain combines TRBV30 with TRBJ2-5, with TRBD1 identical over 7 bases. With 2 bases clipped from V and 2 bases from J, the junction kept 5 bases outside the gene matches. The CDR3 has 14 amino acids. Germline V lookup: CDR1 GTSNPN, CDR2 SVGIG (reference sequence).

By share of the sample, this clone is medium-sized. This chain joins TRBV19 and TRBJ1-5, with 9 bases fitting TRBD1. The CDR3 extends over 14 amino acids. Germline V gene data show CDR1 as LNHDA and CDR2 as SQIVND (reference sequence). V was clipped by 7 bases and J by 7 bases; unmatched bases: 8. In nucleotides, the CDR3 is TGTGCCAGTACCACGGGGGGACAGGGACAGCCCCAGCATTTT. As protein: CASTTGGQGQPQHF.

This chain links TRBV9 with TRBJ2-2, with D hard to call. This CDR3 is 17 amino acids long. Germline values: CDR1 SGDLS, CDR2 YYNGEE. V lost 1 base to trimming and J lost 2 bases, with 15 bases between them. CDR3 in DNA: TGTGCCAGCAGCGTAAAAAGGCACTCTGCTAACACCGGGGAGCTGTTTTTT. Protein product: CASSVKRHSANTGELFF.

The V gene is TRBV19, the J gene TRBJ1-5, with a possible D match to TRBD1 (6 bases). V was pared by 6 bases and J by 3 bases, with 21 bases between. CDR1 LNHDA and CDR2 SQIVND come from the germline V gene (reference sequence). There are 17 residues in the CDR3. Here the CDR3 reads CASRSDRPNRLNQPQHF. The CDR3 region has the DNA TGTGCCAGTAGATCCGACAGGCCGAACCGACTCAATCAGCCCCAGCATTTT.

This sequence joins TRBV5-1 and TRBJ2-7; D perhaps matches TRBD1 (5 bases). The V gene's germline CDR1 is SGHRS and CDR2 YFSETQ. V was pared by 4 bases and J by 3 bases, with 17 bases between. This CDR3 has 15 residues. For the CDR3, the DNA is TGCGCCAGCAGCCAGGGTGGAATTCGAAGCTACGAGCAGTACTTC. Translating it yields CASSQGGIRSYEQYF.

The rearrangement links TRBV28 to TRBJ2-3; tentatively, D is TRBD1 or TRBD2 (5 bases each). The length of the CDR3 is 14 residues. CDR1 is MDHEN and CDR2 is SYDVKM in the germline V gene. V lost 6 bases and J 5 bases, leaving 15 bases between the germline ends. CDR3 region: CASSYGTGGDTQYF. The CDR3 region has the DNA TGTGCCAGCAGCTATGGTACTGGGGGAGATACGCAGTATTTT.

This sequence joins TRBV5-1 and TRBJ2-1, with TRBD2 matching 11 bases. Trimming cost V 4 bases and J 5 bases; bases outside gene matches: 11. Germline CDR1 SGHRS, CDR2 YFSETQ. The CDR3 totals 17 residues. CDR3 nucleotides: TGCGCCAGCAGCCGCTACCCAGCTAGCGGGAGGAACAATGAGCAGTTCTTC. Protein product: CASSRYPASGRNNEQFF.

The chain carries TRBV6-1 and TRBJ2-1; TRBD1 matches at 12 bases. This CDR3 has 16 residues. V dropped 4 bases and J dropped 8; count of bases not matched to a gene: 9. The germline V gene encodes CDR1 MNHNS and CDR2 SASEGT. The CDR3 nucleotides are TGTGCCAGCAGTGTCGCCGGGACAGGGGGCACCTATGAGCAGTTCTTC. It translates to CASSVAGTGGTYEQFF.

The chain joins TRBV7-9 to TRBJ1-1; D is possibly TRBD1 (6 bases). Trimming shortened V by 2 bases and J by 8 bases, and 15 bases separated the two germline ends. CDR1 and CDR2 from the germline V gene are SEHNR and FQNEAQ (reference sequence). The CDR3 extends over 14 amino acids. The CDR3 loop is CASSLILPGTEAFF. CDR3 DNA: TGTGCCAGCAGCTTAATCCTCCCCGGGACAGAAGCTTTCTTT.

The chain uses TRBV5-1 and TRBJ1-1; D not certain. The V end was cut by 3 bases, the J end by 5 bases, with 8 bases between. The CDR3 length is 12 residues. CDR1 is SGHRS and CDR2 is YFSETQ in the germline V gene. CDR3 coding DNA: TGCGCCAGCAGCTCGGAAGGGACTGAAGCTTTCTTT. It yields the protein CASSSEGTEAFF.

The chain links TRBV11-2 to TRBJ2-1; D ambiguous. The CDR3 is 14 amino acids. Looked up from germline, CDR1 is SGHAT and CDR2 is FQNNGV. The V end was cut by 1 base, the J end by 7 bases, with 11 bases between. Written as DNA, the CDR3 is TGTGCCAGCAGCTTAGCAGCTACGAATAATGAGCAGTTCTTC. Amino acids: CASSLAATNNEQFF.

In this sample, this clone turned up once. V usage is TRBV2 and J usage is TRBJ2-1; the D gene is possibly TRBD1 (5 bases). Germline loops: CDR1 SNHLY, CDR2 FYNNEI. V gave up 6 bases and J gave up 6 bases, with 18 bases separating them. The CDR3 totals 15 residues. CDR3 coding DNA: TGTGCCAGCAGCCAATCCCAGGGCATCGGCAATGAGCAGTTCTTC. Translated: CASSQSQGIGNEQFF.

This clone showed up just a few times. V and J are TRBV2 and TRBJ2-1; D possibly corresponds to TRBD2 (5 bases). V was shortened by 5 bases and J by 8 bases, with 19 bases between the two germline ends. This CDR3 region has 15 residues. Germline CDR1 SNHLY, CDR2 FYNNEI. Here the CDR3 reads CASSFTSGGHHEQFF. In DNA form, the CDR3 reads TGTGCCAGCAGTTTTACTAGTGGCGGGCACCATGAGCAGTTCTTC.

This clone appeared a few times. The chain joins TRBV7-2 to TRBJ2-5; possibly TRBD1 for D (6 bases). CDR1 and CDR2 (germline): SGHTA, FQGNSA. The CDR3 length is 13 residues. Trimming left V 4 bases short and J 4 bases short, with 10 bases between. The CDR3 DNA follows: TGTGCCAGCAGCTCAGACAGGTTAGAGACCCAGTACTTC. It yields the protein CASSSDRLETQYF.

The CDR3 DNA sequence: TGTGCCAGCAGCGAAGGGGCGCGGGGGTTCAGTGAAGCTTTCTTT. The encoded protein is CASSEGARGFSEAFF. The genes are TRBV9 and TRBJ1-1, with D tentatively TRBD1 (5 bases). Trimming pared 3 bases from V and 7 bases from J, leaving 19 bases between. Germline loops: CDR1 SGDLS, CDR2 YYNGEE. This CDR3 has 15 residues.

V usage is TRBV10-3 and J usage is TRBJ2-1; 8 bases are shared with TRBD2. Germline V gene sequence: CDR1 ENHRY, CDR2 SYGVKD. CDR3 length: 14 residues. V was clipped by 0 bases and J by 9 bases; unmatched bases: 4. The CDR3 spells CAISESGLAGEQFF. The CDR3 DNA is TGTGCCATCAGTGAGTCAGGACTAGCCGGTGAGCAGTTCTTC.

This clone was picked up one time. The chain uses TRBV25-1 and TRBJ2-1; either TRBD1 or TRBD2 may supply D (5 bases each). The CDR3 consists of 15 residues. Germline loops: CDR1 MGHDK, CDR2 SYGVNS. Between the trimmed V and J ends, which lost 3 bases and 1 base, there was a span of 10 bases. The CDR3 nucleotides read TGTGCCAGCAGTGATTTAGGGGAGTCCTACAATGAGCAGTTCTTC. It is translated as CASSDLGESYNEQFF. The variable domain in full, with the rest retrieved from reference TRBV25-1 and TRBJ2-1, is EADIYQTPRYLVIGTGKKITLECSQTMGHDKMYWYQQDPGMELHLIHYSYGVNSTEKGDLSSESTVSRIRTEHFPLTLESARPSHTSQYLCASSDLGESYNEQFFGPGTRLTVL.

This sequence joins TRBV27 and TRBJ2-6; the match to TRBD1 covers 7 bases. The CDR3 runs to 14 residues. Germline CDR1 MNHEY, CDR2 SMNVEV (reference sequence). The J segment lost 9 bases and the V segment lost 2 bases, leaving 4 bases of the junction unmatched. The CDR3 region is CASSLDRDRNVLTF. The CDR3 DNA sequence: TGTGCCAGCAGTTTAGACAGGGACCGCAACGTCCTGACTTTC. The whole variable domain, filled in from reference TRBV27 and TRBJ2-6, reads EAQVTQNPRYLITVTGKKLTVTCSQNMNHEYMSWYRQDPGLGLRQIYYSMNVEVTDKGDVPEGYKVSRKEKRNFPLILESPSPNQTSLYFCASSLDRDRNVLTFGAGSRLTVL.

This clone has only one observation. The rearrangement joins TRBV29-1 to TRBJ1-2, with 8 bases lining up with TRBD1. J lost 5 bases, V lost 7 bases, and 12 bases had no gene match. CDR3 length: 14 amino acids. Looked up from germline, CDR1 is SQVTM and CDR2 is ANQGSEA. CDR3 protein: CSAAGSTGGYGYTF. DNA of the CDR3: TGCAGCGCCGCGGGATCTACAGGGGGATATGGCTACACCTTC.

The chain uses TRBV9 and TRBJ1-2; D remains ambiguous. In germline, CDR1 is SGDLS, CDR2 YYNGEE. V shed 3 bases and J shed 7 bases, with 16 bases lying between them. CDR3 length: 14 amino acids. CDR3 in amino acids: CASSGSLRVGGYTF. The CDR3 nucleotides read TGTGCCAGCAGCGGATCCCTTAGGGTCGGTGGCTACACCTTC.

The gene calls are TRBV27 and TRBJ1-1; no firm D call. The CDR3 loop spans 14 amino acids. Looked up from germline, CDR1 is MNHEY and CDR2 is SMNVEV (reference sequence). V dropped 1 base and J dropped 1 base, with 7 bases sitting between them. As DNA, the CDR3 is TGTGCCAGCAGTTTATTTGTCAGGAACACTGAAGCTTTCTTT. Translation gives CASSLFVRNTEAFF.

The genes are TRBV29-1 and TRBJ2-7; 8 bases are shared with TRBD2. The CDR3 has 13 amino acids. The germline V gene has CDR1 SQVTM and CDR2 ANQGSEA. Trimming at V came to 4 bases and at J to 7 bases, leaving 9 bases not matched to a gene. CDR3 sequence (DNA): TGCAGCGTTGTTCTGGGCGGGAGGAGGGAGCAGTACTTC. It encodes CSVVLGGRREQYF.

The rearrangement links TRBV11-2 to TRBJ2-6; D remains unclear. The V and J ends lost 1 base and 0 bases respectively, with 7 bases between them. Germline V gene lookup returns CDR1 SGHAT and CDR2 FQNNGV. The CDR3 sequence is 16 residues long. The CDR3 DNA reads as TGTGCCAGCAGCTTAGTCCGCAGCTCTGGGGCCAACGTCCTGACTTTC. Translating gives CASSLVRSSGANVLTF.

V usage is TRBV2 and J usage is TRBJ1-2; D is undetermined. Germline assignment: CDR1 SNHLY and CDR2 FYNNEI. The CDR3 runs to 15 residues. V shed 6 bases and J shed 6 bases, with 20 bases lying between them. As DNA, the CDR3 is TGTGCCAGCAGAGCCAAATACGGGTACGAAGATGGCTACACCTTC. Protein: CASRAKYGYEDGYTF.

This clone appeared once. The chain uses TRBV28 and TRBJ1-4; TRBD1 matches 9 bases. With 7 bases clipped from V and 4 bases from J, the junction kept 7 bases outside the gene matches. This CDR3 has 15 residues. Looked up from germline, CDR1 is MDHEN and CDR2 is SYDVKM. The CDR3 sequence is CASTRDRDLNEKLFF. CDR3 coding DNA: TGTGCCAGCACCCGGGACAGGGATCTTAATGAAAAACTGTTTTTT.

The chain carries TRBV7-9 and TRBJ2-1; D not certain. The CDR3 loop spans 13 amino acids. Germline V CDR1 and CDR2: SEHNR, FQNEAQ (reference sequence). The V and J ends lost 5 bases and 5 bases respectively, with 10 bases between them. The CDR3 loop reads CASSHNPDNEQFF. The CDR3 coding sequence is TGTGCCAGCAGCCACAACCCCGACAATGAGCAGTTCTTC.

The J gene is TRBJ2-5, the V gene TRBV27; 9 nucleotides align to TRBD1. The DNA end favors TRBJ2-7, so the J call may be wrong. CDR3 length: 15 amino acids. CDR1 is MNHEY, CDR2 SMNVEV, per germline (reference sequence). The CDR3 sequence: CASSLSGTGFYEQYF. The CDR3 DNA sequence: TGTGCCAGCAGTTTATCTGGGACAGGGTTCTACGAGCAGTACTTC.

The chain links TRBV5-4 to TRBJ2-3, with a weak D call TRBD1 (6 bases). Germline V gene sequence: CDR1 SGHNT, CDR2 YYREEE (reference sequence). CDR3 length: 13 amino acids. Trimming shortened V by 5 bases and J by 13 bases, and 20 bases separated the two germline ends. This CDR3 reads CASRILLDSVEYF. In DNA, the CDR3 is TGTGCCAGCAGGATCCTTCTGGACAGCGTAGAGTATTTT.

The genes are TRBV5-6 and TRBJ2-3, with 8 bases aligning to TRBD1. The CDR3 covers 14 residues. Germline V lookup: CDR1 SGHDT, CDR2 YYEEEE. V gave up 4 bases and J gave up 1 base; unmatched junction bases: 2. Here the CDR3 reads CASSQTGGTDTQYF. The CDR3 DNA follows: TGTGCCAGCAGCCAGACAGGGGGCACAGATACGCAGTATTTT.

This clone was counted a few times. Here the CDR3 reads CASSRTGAYTEKLFF. CDR3 bases: TGTGCCAGCAGCCGAACAGGGGCCTATACCGAAAAACTGTTTTTT. This chain joins TRBV7-7 and TRBJ1-4; 7 bases are a match to TRBD1. There are 15 residues in the CDR3. CDR1 is SSHAT, CDR2 FNYEAQ, per germline (reference sequence). The V segment lost 5 bases and the J segment 8 bases; nucleotides outside the gene matches: 11.

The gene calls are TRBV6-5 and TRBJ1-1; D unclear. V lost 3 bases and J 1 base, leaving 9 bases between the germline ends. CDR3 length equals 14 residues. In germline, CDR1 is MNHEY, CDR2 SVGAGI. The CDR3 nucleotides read TGTGCCAGCAGTTATGGTCAGGCGAACACTGAAGCTTTCTTT. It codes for CASSYGQANTEAFF.

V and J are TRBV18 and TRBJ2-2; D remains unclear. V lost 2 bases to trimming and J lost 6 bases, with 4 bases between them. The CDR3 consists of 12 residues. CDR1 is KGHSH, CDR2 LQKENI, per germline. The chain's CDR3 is CASSPGAGELFF. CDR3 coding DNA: TGTGCCAGCTCACCAGGAGCCGGGGAGCTGTTTTTT. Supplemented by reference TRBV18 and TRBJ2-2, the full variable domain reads NAGVMQNPRHLVRRRGQEARLRCSPMKGHSHVYWYRQLPEEGLKFMVYLQKENIIDESGMPKERFSAEFPKEGPSILRIQQVVRGDSAAYFCASSPGAGELFFGEGSRLTVL.